This T cell receptor (beta chain) came from a study of monozygotic twins with inflammatory bowel disease. Every sample had its cDNA made across eight separate reactions. TCRdb re-called the 5' RACE reads; one entry per CDR3 protein, DNA not given. This repertoire includes some 300,000 distinct CDR3 sequences. The V gene's germline CDR1 is DFQATT and CDR2 SNEGSKA (reference sequence). This CDR3 has 15 residues. The sequence was collected from a human donor with ulcerative colitis or Crohn's disease, or a healthy co-twin of an affected twin (not recorded which). The sequenced material came from blood. The rearrangement uses TRBV20-1 and TRBJ1-5; TCRdb indicates TRBD1, and absent DNA this call remains unverified. CDR3: CSALEGGSSNQPQHF.